This TCR beta chain was identified in a study of technical replicates of blood from a few donors. Germline V gene sequence: CDR1 SGHDT, CDR2 YYEEEE. V gave up 2 bases and J gave up 4 bases, with 4 bases separating them. The CDR3 contains 11 residues. This table comes from immunoSEQ multiplex PCR, and its TCRdb copy is limited to in-frame clones, with some not included. The table records about 69,000 clones, around nine tenths of them present only once. This clone was recorded once. Sequencing was carried out using PBMCs. The chain recombines TRBV5-6 with TRBJ2-7; D is unclear. This clonotype originated in a human donor in good health. Some clones in this sample may be carry-over from other donors' samples. CDR3 bases: TGTGCCAGCAGCTTTCTGTACGAGCAGTACTTC. Protein: CASSFLYEQYF.